The rows below give T cell receptor beta chains drawn from one sample of a study of T cells in Graves' hyperthyroidism and ophthalmopathy. TCRdb passed the multiplex PCR reads through MiXCR, listing each CDR3 protein once. Altogether a few hundred thousand distinct CDR3 sequences are present, around 43% being singletons, with the ten largest covering 35% to 50%. Material: peripheral blood or thyroid tissue (not recorded which). Receptors originate from an adult woman with Graves' disease, either hyperthyroidism or ophthalmopathy (not recorded which). The CDR3 runs from the conserved cysteine through the conserved F or W. A D gene is named only where the DNA matches it firmly. Not all rows give a size; the values are once, few, many and, for expanded clones, a class.

CDR3 DNA: TGTGCCAGCAGCTTGAGGACAGGGATATACAACTATGGCTACACCTTC; CDR3 protein: CASSLRTGIYNYGYTF; V gene: TRBV7-2; J gene: TRBJ1-2; clone size: NA; D gene: TRBD1
CDR3 DNA: TGTGCCAGCAAGGAGGGTCTGGACACCGGGGAGCTGTTTTTT; CDR3 protein: CASKEGLDTGELFF; V gene: TRBV2; J gene: TRBJ2-2; clone size: NA; D gene: NA
CDR3 DNA: TGTGCCAGCAGTCTTGACTCACAGGGGCAAGAGACCCAGTACTTC; CDR3 protein: CASSLDSQGQETQYF; V gene: TRBV12-3/TRBV12-4; J gene: TRBJ2-5; clone size: NA; D gene: TRBD1
CDR3 DNA: TGTGCCATCGGTGAGTCTCGGGACACTTCCGGGGACGATGGCTACACCTTC; CDR3 protein: CAIGESRDTSGDDGYTF; V gene: TRBV10-3; J gene: TRBJ1-2; clone size: NA; D gene: NA
CDR3 DNA: TGCGCCAGCAAACCACAGGGTAGTCTGGGAGGCTACACCTTC; CDR3 protein: CASKPQGSLGGYTF; V gene: TRBV4-3; J gene: TRBJ1-2; clone size: NA; D gene: NA
CDR3 DNA: TGTGCCAGCAGCCAAGTTGGACTAACGCCCTACGAGCAGTACTTC; CDR3 protein: CASSQVGLTPYEQYF; V gene: TRBV14; J gene: TRBJ2-7; clone size: many; D gene: NA
CDR3 DNA: TGTGCCAGCAGCTTAGCGGGACAGTCAACCTACGAGCAGTACTTC; CDR3 protein: CASSLAGQSTYEQYF; V gene: TRBV7-9; J gene: TRBJ2-7; clone size: NA; D gene: TRBD1
CDR3 DNA: TGTGCCACCAGCAGAGATCAAGGGACCCAGTACTTC; CDR3 protein: CATSRDQGTQYF; V gene: TRBV15; J gene: TRBJ2-5; clone size: once; D gene: NA
CDR3 DNA: TGTGCCAGTAGTACAACAGGGGGATGGAGCAATCAGCCCCAGCATTTT; CDR3 protein: CASSTTGGWSNQPQHF; V gene: TRBV19; J gene: TRBJ1-5; clone size: many; D gene: TRBD1
CDR3 DNA: TGCAGTGCTAGAGACAGGATTAATGAAAAACTGTTTTTT; CDR3 protein: CSARDRINEKLFF; V gene: TRBV20-1; J gene: TRBJ1-4; clone size: many; D gene: NA
CDR3 DNA: TGTGCCAGCAGCTTCGGGGGGAAGGACTATGGCTACACCTTC; CDR3 protein: CASSFGGKDYGYTF; V gene: TRBV5-5; J gene: TRBJ1-2; clone size: many; D gene: NA
CDR3 DNA: TGTGCCAGCAGCTTAGGCCATGGGGGGGTCCTGACTTTC; CDR3 protein: CASSLGHGGVLTF; V gene: TRBV11-2; J gene: TRBJ2-6; clone size: few; D gene: NA
CDR3 DNA: TGCAGCGCACAAGGGACACCAGCTTATAGCAATCAGCCCCAGCATTTT; CDR3 protein: CSAQGTPAYSNQPQHF; V gene: TRBV29-1; J gene: TRBJ1-5; clone size: NA; D gene: NA
CDR3 DNA: TGTGCCAGCAGCTGGGACAGCCTTAGCAATCAGCCCCAGCATTTT; CDR3 protein: CASSWDSLSNQPQHF; V gene: TRBV7-2; J gene: TRBJ1-5; clone size: many; D gene: TRBD1
CDR3 DNA: TGTGCCATCAGCCGCGTCGGGACAGGGTCGGAGACCCAGCATTTT; CDR3 protein: CAISRVGTGSETQHF; V gene: TRBV10-3; J gene: TRBJ1-5; clone size: NA; D gene: TRBD1
CDR3 DNA: TGCAGTGCTAGAGACCCAACTACGAACACTGAAGCTTTCTTT; CDR3 protein: CSARDPTTNTEAFF; V gene: TRBV20-1; J gene: TRBJ1-1; clone size: many; D gene: NA
CDR3 DNA: TGTGCCACCAGCATCGGCGCCGAAGATACGCAGTATTTT; CDR3 protein: CATSIGAEDTQYF; V gene: TRBV15; J gene: TRBJ2-3; clone size: many; D gene: NA
CDR3 DNA: TGTGCCAGCAGCTTAGCCCGGGGGAGGGATGATGAAAAACTGTTTTTT; CDR3 protein: CASSLARGRDDEKLFF; V gene: TRBV11-2; J gene: TRBJ1-4; clone size: NA; D gene: NA
CDR3 DNA: TGTGCCAGCAGCTTAGAGGGGGAGGGAATCCAGCCCCAGCATTTT; CDR3 protein: CASSLEGEGIQPQHF; V gene: TRBV7-9; J gene: TRBJ1-5; clone size: NA; D gene: NA
CDR3 DNA: TGCAGTGCTAGTTCGACAGGGAGAACTGAAGCTTTCTTT; CDR3 protein: CSASSTGRTEAFF; V gene: TRBV20-1; J gene: TRBJ1-1; clone size: NA; D gene: TRBD1
CDR3 DNA: TGTGCCAGCACTCCCAACTCCTACGAGCAGTACTTC; CDR3 protein: CASTPNSYEQYF; V gene: TRBV9; J gene: TRBJ2-7; clone size: NA; D gene: NA
CDR3 DNA: TGTGCCAGCAGCCCGAGGGAATGGAACACTGAAGCTTTCTTT; CDR3 protein: CASSPREWNTEAFF; V gene: TRBV5-5; J gene: TRBJ1-1; clone size: few; D gene: NA
CDR3 DNA: TGTGCCAGCAGTGAATCCAGGGCAACTAATGAAAAACTGTTTTTT; CDR3 protein: CASSESRATNEKLFF; V gene: TRBV25-1; J gene: TRBJ1-4; clone size: few; D gene: NA
CDR3 DNA: TGTGCCAGCAGCGTTGGGGGGGCCCAGTACTTC; CDR3 protein: CASSVGGAQYF; V gene: TRBV9; J gene: TRBJ2-5; clone size: NA; D gene: TRBD2
CDR3 DNA: TGTGCCAGCAGTGCGAGGAGGAACACTGAAGCTTTCTTT; CDR3 protein: CASSARRNTEAFF; V gene: TRBV6-1; J gene: TRBJ1-1; clone size: NA; D gene: NA
CDR3 DNA: TGTGCCACCGAGGGGGCCTCATGGACCGGGGAGCTGTTTTTT; CDR3 protein: CATEGASWTGELFF; V gene: TRBV24-1; J gene: TRBJ2-2; clone size: NA; D gene: TRBD1
CDR3 DNA: TGTGCCAGCAGCTACGGCATCGAGAACACTGAAGCTTTCTTT; CDR3 protein: CASSYGIENTEAFF; V gene: TRBV9; J gene: TRBJ1-1; clone size: many; D gene: NA
CDR3 DNA: TGTGCCAGCAGTCTACAGGGTGGGTCTGGAAACACCTTC; CDR3 protein: CASSLQGGSGNTF; V gene: TRBV6-1; J gene: TRBJ1-2; clone size: few; D gene: NA
CDR3 DNA: TGCAGCGTGCGCGGCTCCAAGGGAACTACCTATGGCTACACCTTC; CDR3 protein: CSVRGSKGTTYGYTF; V gene: TRBV29-1; J gene: TRBJ1-2; clone size: NA; D gene: NA
CDR3 DNA: TGTGCCAGCAGCCCAGGACAGTTTACCTCCTACGAGCAGTACTTC; CDR3 protein: CASSPGQFTSYEQYF; V gene: TRBV7-2; J gene: TRBJ2-7; clone size: many; D gene: NA
CDR3 DNA: TGCAGCGTTGGGGGTAGGACCACTGAAGCTTTCTTT; CDR3 protein: CSVGGRTTEAFF; V gene: TRBV29-1; J gene: TRBJ1-1; clone size: many; D gene: NA
CDR3 DNA: TGTGCCAGCAGTCCCCGGACAGGCCCCGGGGAGACCCAGTACTTC; CDR3 protein: CASSPRTGPGETQYF; V gene: TRBV2; J gene: TRBJ2-5; clone size: many; D gene: TRBD1
CDR3 DNA: TGTGCCAGCGCCTTCAGGGATAACTATGGCTACACCTTC; CDR3 protein: CASAFRDNYGYTF; V gene: TRBV11-1; J gene: TRBJ1-2; clone size: NA; D gene: NA
CDR3 DNA: TGTGCCAGCAGCTTTAAGGGGACATCGAACACCGGGGAGCTGTTTTTT; CDR3 protein: CASSFKGTSNTGELFF; V gene: TRBV9; J gene: TRBJ2-2; clone size: many; D gene: NA
CDR3 DNA: TGTGCCAGCAGCCTGAGGACTAGCGGGAGAGGAGTTTGGTCCTACGAGCAGTACTTC; CDR3 protein: CASSLRTSGRGVWSYEQYF; V gene: TRBV7-9; J gene: TRBJ2-7; clone size: few; D gene: TRBD2
CDR3 DNA: TGTGCCAGCAGCCCTCAGACTAGCGGGAGAGGCGAGCAGTACTTC; CDR3 protein: CASSPQTSGRGEQYF; V gene: TRBV6-2/TRBV6-3; J gene: TRBJ2-7; clone size: many; D gene: TRBD2
CDR3 DNA: TGTGCCAGCAGTGAATGGGCAGAGTGGGATGAAAAACTGTTTTTT; CDR3 protein: CASSEWAEWDEKLFF; V gene: TRBV2; J gene: TRBJ1-4; clone size: NA; D gene: NA
CDR3 DNA: TGCAGCGTTGAGGACTGGAATAGCCGGGACACTCAAGAGACCCAGTACTTC; CDR3 protein: CSVEDWNSRDTQETQYF; V gene: TRBV29-1; J gene: TRBJ2-5; clone size: NA; D gene: NA
CDR3 DNA: TGTGCCAGCAGCCAAGATGGCCAGAAGCAGTACTTC; CDR3 protein: CASSQDGQKQYF; V gene: TRBV9; J gene: TRBJ2-7; clone size: NA; D gene: NA
CDR3 DNA: TGTGCCAGCAGCCAAGTGGCCGGGAGTGCCTACGAGCAGTACTTC; CDR3 protein: CASSQVAGSAYEQYF; V gene: TRBV3-1; J gene: TRBJ2-7; clone size: many; D gene: NA
CDR3 DNA: TGCGCCAGCAGTGGGGGGGAGAGTGAAAAACTGTTTTTT; CDR3 protein: CASSGGESEKLFF; V gene: TRBV10-2; J gene: TRBJ1-4; clone size: NA; D gene: NA
CDR3 DNA: TGTGCCAGCAGTGCGGGGACAGGCCCTAACTATGGCTACACCTTC; CDR3 protein: CASSAGTGPNYGYTF; V gene: TRBV25-1; J gene: TRBJ1-2; clone size: NA; D gene: TRBD1
CDR3 DNA: TGTGCCAGCACCCAGAATGAAAAACTGTTTTTT; CDR3 protein: CASTQNEKLFF; V gene: TRBV7-9; J gene: TRBJ1-4; clone size: many; D gene: NA
CDR3 DNA: TGTGCCAGCAGCCTCGACTGGGGTAGGGACGAGCAGTACTTC; CDR3 protein: CASSLDWGRDEQYF; V gene: TRBV7-3; J gene: TRBJ2-7; clone size: NA; D gene: NA
CDR3 DNA: TGTGCCAGCAGCTTTGCAGGGGGCACTGGTGGGGCCAACGTCCTGACTTTC; CDR3 protein: CASSFAGGTGGANVLTF; V gene: TRBV7-2; J gene: TRBJ2-6; clone size: NA; D gene: TRBD1
CDR3 DNA: TGTGCCACCAGCAGAGGCTTGACAGGGGAGGGCACTGAGGCTTTCTTT; CDR3 protein: CATSRGLTGEGTEAFF; V gene: TRBV15; J gene: TRBJ1-1; clone size: few; D gene: TRBD1
CDR3 DNA: TGTGCCAGCAGCATTCTCCCGGGACAGGGGAGAGAGACCCAGTACTTC; CDR3 protein: CASSILPGQGRETQYF; V gene: TRBV7-8; J gene: TRBJ2-5; clone size: many; D gene: TRBD1
CDR3 DNA: TGTGCCAGCAGCCAATCCGGGACAGGGGGAGAGACCCAGTACTTC; CDR3 protein: CASSQSGTGGETQYF; V gene: TRBV3-1; J gene: TRBJ2-5; clone size: NA; D gene: TRBD1